This TCR beta chain appears in the sequencing data of a study of blood T cell repertoires in COVID-19. As for the study in general: T cells, B-cell-depleted T cells, or PBMCs supplied cDNA or gDNA.

Authors' analysis steps: Estimated nucleated cell counts came from reference gene primer amplification. Using immunoSEQ multiplex PCR, the repertoire was profiled, and TCRdb retains in-frame clones only, with some absent. V and J calls and clone size come straight from that table; D and trimming were deduced from the DNA. The sample consists of fewer than 250,000 clones, about 82% of them appearing once. The germline V gene encodes CDR1 LNHNV and CDR2 YYDKDF (reference sequence). This CDR3 is 15 amino acids long. J was trimmed by 0 bases and V by 4 bases; bases with no gene match: 1. In Seattle, patients joined the study during active infection and were tracked longitudinally.

Sample: peripheral blood. The TCR originated in a woman older than 75 with COVID-19, enrolled during active disease. This chain connects TRBV15 to TRBJ2-2; 8 bases agree with TRBD1. DNA for the CDR3: TGTGCCACCAGCACGGGACAGGCGAACACCGGGGAGCTGTTTTTT. The encoded protein is CATSTGQANTGELFF.